Listed here are 12 T cell receptor beta chains from one sample, sequenced in a study of Graves' ophthalmopathy and Graves' hyperthyroidism. For repertoire sequencing, the TCR beta CDR3 regions were amplified from RNA transcripts. The first-round RT-PCR employed HTBI primers together with the Qiagen OneStep RT-PCR kit. A multiplex PCR was then performed as the second round. MiXCR was run by TCRdb on the multiplex PCR reads, yielding one entry per CDR3 protein. The sample consists of over a million distinct CDR3 sequences, 35% to 40% of them appearing once. The specimen was peripheral blood or thyroid tissue (not recorded which). All receptors derive from an adult man with Graves' hyperthyroidism.

This clonotype appeared many times. The V gene is TRBV5-1, the J gene TRBJ2-6; no clear D gene. The CDR3 has 14 amino acids. Trimming shortened V by 6 bases and J by 2 bases, and 9 bases separated the two germline ends. From germline, CDR1 is SGHRS and CDR2 YFSETQ. The CDR3 sequence: CASNPETGANVLTF. CDR3 DNA sequence: TGCGCCAGCAACCCGGAAACTGGGGCCAACGTCCTGACTTTC.

This clonotype occurred many times. This CDR3 reads CASRTSKDRSNYGYTF. CDR3 DNA sequence: TGTGCCAGCAGGACCTCAAAGGACAGGAGTAACTATGGCTACACCTTC. This chain connects TRBV7-9 to TRBJ1-2; 7 nucleotides agree with TRBD1. CDR3 size: 16 residues. Per the germline V gene, CDR1 is SEHNR and CDR2 is FQNEAQ (reference sequence). V shed 6 bases and J 1 base; nucleotides not matched to a gene: 11.

This clonotype was counted ten times or more. The V gene is TRBV7-9, the J gene TRBJ2-5; no reliable D call. Trimming removed 2 bases from V and 4 bases from J, with 5 bases in between. This CDR3 region has 12 residues. Germline CDR1 SEHNR, CDR2 FQNEAQ (reference sequence). The CDR3 here is CASSLISETQYF. DNA for the CDR3: TGTGCCAGCAGCTTAATCTCAGAGACCCAGTACTTC.

At least ten counts were recorded for this clonotype. The chain has TRBV7-2 and TRBJ1-2; D may be TRBD1 (5 bases). Germline assignment: CDR1 SGHTA and CDR2 FQGNSA. The CDR3 is 15 amino acids. The V end was cut by 1 base, the J end by 2 bases, with 11 bases between. The CDR3 nucleotides are TGTGCCAGCAGCTTAGTGTCCGACAGAAACTATGGCTACACCTTC. This encodes CASSLVSDRNYGYTF.

This chain links TRBV2 with TRBJ1-1, with D perhaps TRBD1 (6 bases). CDR1 SNHLY and CDR2 FYNNEI come from the germline V gene. V shed 6 bases and J shed 9 bases, with 14 bases lying between them. CDR3 length: 12 residues. The CDR3 coding sequence is TGTGCCAGCAGCGGGAGGGGGGTCCAAGCTTTCTTT. As protein: CASSGRGVQAFF.

The rearrangement uses TRBV29-1 and TRBJ1-2; D gene ambiguous. This CDR3 spans 11 amino acids. The V gene lost 7 bases and the J gene lost 8 bases, with 14 bases spanning the gap. Germline lookup yields CDR1 SQVTM and CDR2 ANQGSEA. The CDR3 nucleotides read TGCAGCGCTAGACCTAACGGAGGCTACACCTTC. It specifies CSARPNGGYTF.

This sequence joins TRBV5-1 and TRBJ2-2; D tentatively fits TRBD1 or TRBD2 (5 bases each). Germline CDR1 is SGHRS and CDR2 is YFSETQ. The CDR3 sequence is 14 residues long. Trimming removed 3 bases at V and 5 bases at J, with 11 bases between. CDR3 in amino acids: CASSSPWGTGELFF. As DNA, the CDR3 is TGCGCCAGCAGCTCTCCATGGGGGACCGGGGAGCTGTTTTTT.

This clonotype came up many times. The chain has TRBV6-2 or TRBV6-3 and TRBJ2-7; D gene uncertain. Trimming stripped 6 bases from V and 12 bases from J, with 15 bases between. CDR3 length: 11 amino acids. Germline CDR1 MNHEY, CDR2 SVGEGT. CDR3 in amino acids: CASSTIGDPYF. CDR3 DNA: TGTGCCAGCAGCACAATCGGCGACCCGTACTTC.

This chain connects TRBV19 to TRBJ2-2; tentative D call: TRBD2 (5 bases). Germline V gene sequence: CDR1 LNHDA, CDR2 SQIVND (reference sequence). The CDR3 runs 14 residues. Trimming removed 3 bases from V and 5 bases from J, with 10 bases in between. The CDR3 region has the DNA TGTGCCAGTAGTATTAGTCTAGCTACCGGGGAGCTGTTTTTT. Its translation is CASSISLATGELFF.

This clonotype was detected ten times or more. The chain joins TRBV4-3 to TRBJ1-2; D is uncertain. Trimming pared 0 bases from V and 4 bases from J, leaving 9 bases between. Per germline, CDR1 LGHNA and CDR2 YSLEER. The length of the CDR3 is 14 residues. CDR3 nucleotide sequence: TGCGCCAGCAGCCAAGATTATTCAGGCTATGGCTACACCTTC. Protein sequence: CASSQDYSGYGYTF.

This chain connects TRBV29-1 to TRBJ1-3; D not resolved. Germline V CDR1 and CDR2: SQVTM, ANQGSEA. Trimming removed 2 bases at V and 8 bases at J, with 19 bases between. The CDR3 has 15 amino acids. CDR3 sequence: CSVETGIGYGYTIYF. The CDR3 DNA reads TGCAGCGTTGAAACGGGGATAGGCTATGGCTACACCATATATTTT.

The sample holds one count of this clonotype. Relative to the germline gene, one junction end is altered; a read error may explain this. The chain uses TRBV15 and TRBJ2-7, with D possibly TRBD2 on 5 matching bases. This CDR3 is 15 amino acids long. The germline CDR1 and CDR2 sequences are LNHNV and YYDKDF (reference sequence). The CDR3: CAASSWAGPNYEQYF. The CDR3 coding sequence is TGTGCCGCCAGCAGCTGGGCGGGTCCCAACTACGAGCAGTACTTC. Full variable domain (rest looked up from reference TRBV15 and TRBJ2-7): DAMVIQNPRYQVTQFGKPVTLSCSQTLNHNVMYWYQQKSSQAPKLLFHYYDKDFNNEADTPDNFQSRRPNTSFCFLDIRSPGLGDTAMYLCAASSWAGPNYEQYFGPGTRLTVT.